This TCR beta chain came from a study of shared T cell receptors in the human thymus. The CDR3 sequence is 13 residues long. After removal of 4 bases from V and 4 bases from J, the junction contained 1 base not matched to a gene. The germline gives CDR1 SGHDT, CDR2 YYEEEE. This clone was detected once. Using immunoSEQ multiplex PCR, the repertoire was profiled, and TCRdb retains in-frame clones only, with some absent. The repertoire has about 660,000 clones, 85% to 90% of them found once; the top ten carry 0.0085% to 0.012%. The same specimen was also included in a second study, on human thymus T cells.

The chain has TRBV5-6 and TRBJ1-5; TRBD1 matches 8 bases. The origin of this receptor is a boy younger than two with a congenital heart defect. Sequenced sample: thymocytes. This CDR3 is CASSRQGNQPQHF. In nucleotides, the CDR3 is TGTGCCAGCAGCAGACAGGGGAATCAGCCCCAGCATTTT.